This TCR beta chain was recovered during a study of beta chain features in type 1 diabetes. The authors reverse transcribed all of the isolated RNA, so sequencing captured expressed TCRB transcripts. Only in-frame clones appear in the TCRdb table, and some are missing; sequencing was by immunoSEQ multiplex PCR. The sample gives fewer than 25,000 clones, about 50% of which show up once; 0.43% is in the top ten. The clonotype comes from a man aged 18 to 30 in good health. Input material: stem cell memory CD4+ T cells from blood.

CDR3 nucleotides: TGTGCCAGCAGTTTATCCGCTAGCGGCAGCACAGATACGCAGTATTTT. It codes for CASSLSASGSTDTQYF. V and J are TRBV28 and TRBJ2-3; 7 bases fit TRBD2. The CDR3 is 16 residues long. Germline CDR1 reads MDHEN; CDR2 reads SYDVKM. J lost 0 bases, V lost 1 base, and 4 bases had no gene match.